Presented here are 28 T cell receptor beta chains from one specimen sequenced in a study of early T cells in non-severe SARS-CoV-2 infection. TCRdb ran MiXCR on the 5' RACE reads and lists one entry per CDR3 protein. The repertoire consists of 50,000 to 60,000 distinct CDR3 sequences, with 9.5% to 15% occurring once and the leading ten covering 1.3% to 1.5%. The material sequenced was whole blood. The receptors were sampled from an adult who was a healthcare worker with PCR-confirmed SARS-CoV-2 infection or an uninfected control (not recorded which).

This rearrangement joins TRBV2 to TRBJ1-2, with TRBD1 as a possible D gene (5 bases). V dropped 7 bases and J dropped 2 bases, with 8 bases sitting between them. This CDR3 spans 12 amino acids. The germline CDR1 and CDR2 sequences are SNHLY and FYNNEI. The DNA for the CDR3 is TGTGCCAGCAAAGGGGAAAACTATGGCTACACCTTC. Protein product: CASKGENYGYTF.

The CDR3 DNA sequence: TGTGCCACCTCCCCGGGGAACCAAGAGACCCAGTACTTC. This translates into CATSPGNQETQYF. The gene calls are TRBV5-6 and TRBJ2-5; D is possibly TRBD2 (5 bases). Germline V lookup: CDR1 SGHDT, CDR2 YYEEEE. V shed 9 bases and J shed 0 bases, with 12 bases lying between them. The CDR3 has 13 residues.

This clonotype was detected many times. The chain joins TRBV6-6 to TRBJ2-7; a possible D gene is TRBD2 (5 bases). The V gene's germline CDR1 is MNHNY and CDR2 SVGAGI (reference sequence). V lost 6 bases to trimming and J lost 3 bases, with 15 bases between them. The CDR3 covers 14 residues. This CDR3 is CASSQGGNNYEQYF. The CDR3 region has the DNA TGTGCCAGCAGCCAAGGAGGCAACAACTACGAGCAGTACTTC.

This clonotype was detected a few times. This chain links TRBV9 with TRBJ1-4; TRBD1 is a possible D gene (6 bases). Germline-derived CDR1 and CDR2 are SGDLS and YYNGEE. CDR3 size: 15 residues. Trimming removed 0 bases from V and 4 bases from J, with 10 bases in between. The CDR3 DNA reads TGTGCCAGCAGCGTAGGAAGACAGGTTAATGAAAAACTGTTTTTT. This sequence encodes CASSVGRQVNEKLFF.

This sequence joins TRBV11-2 and TRBJ1-1; no firm D call. The CDR3 is 13 amino acids. Germline loops: CDR1 SGHAT, CDR2 FQNNGV. Trimming left V 1 base short and J 7 bases short, with 10 bases between. The CDR3 DNA reads as TGTGCCAGCAGCTTAGGGGATCCCTTTGAAGCTTTCTTT. Translation gives CASSLGDPFEAFF. Together with reference TRBV11-2 and TRBJ1-1, the CDR3 gives the full variable domain: EAGVAQSPRYKIIEKRQSVAFWCNPISGHATLYWYQQILGQGPKLLIQFQNNGVVDDSQLPKDRFSAERLKGVDSTLKIQPAKLEDSAVYLCASSLGDPFEAFFGQGTRLTVV.

This clonotype has a count of ten or more. The V gene is TRBV10-2, the J gene TRBJ2-3, with D perhaps being TRBD1 or TRBD2 (5 bases each). Germline V gives CDR1 WSHSY, CDR2 SAAADI. With 6 bases removed from V and 9 bases from J, the gap between germline ends came to 16 bases. CDR3 length: 13 residues. The CDR3 loop reads CASSPGPGRTQYF. CDR3 DNA: TGCGCCAGCAGCCCGGGGCCGGGTCGGACGCAGTATTTT.

This clonotype was seen more than once but under ten times. The chain has TRBV7-6 and TRBJ2-7; TRBD1 is a possible D gene (5 bases). CDR1 and CDR2 from the germline V gene are SGHVS and FNYEAQ. There are 13 residues in the CDR3. The V end lost 0 bases, the J end lost 7 bases, and 10 bases lay between the germline ends. DNA for the CDR3: TGTGCCAGCAGCTTAGCCGCAGGGCGAGAGCAGTACTTC. This gives the protein CASSLAAGREQYF.

The V call is TRBV14, the J call TRBJ2-1; D perhaps matches TRBD2 (7 bases). The CDR3 length is 14 residues. V lost 5 bases and J 8 bases, leaving 16 bases between the germline ends. Germline V gives CDR1 SGHDN, CDR2 FVKESK. CDR3 DNA: TGTGCCAGCAGCTCATCGGGGGGCCACTATGAGCAGTTCTTC. Translation gives CASSSSGGHYEQFF.

DNA for the CDR3: TGTGCCAGCAGCTTGACTAGCGGGGGGCTCGGCTCCTACGAGCAGTACTTC. It specifies CASSLTSGGLGSYEQYF. The chain recombines TRBV7-2 with TRBJ2-7; 13 bases agree with TRBD2. Losses at the gene ends were 3 bases for V and 0 bases for J; bases not matched to a gene: 5. CDR1 is SGHTA and CDR2 is FQGNSA in the germline V gene. The CDR3 spans 17 residues.

This clonotype was counted only a few times. This chain connects TRBV5-1 to TRBJ2-3; a weak D match, TRBD1 (6 bases). The CDR3 loop spans 15 amino acids. The V and J ends lost 1 base and 4 bases respectively, with 13 bases between them. The germline V gene encodes CDR1 SGHRS and CDR2 YFSETQ. The CDR3 bases are TGCGCCAGCAGCTTGACAGGGCACGAGGCAGATACGCAGTATTTT. Its translation is CASSLTGHEADTQYF.

The rearrangement uses TRBV12-3 or TRBV12-4 and TRBJ2-4; 13 bases map to TRBD2. The CDR3 runs 20 residues. V gave up 2 bases and J gave up 1 base; unmatched junction bases: 11. The CDR3: CASSLSRLAGGKPAKNIQYF. The CDR3, as DNA: TGTGCCAGCAGTTTATCACGACTAGCGGGGGGCAAACCGGCCAAAAACATTCAGTACTTC.

The chain carries TRBV12-3 or TRBV12-4 and TRBJ1-2; D not resolved. Trimming shortened V by 7 bases and J by 2 bases, and 14 bases separated the two germline ends. The CDR3 totals 14 residues. The CDR3 here is CASKSPGRNYGYTF. CDR3 DNA: TGTGCCAGCAAGTCACCAGGACGAAACTATGGCTACACCTTC.

J is TRBJ2-5 and V is TRBV27, with D perhaps TRBD2 (5 bases). Trimming took off 8 bases at V and 3 bases at J, with 19 bases between the two ends. Per germline, CDR1 MNHEY and CDR2 SMNVEV (reference sequence). This CDR3 has 15 residues. The DNA of the CDR3 is TGTGCCAGCTCTGACGAGGGTAATAGAGAAGAGACCCAGTACTTC. This sequence encodes CASSDEGNREETQYF.

Only a few counts were recorded for this clonotype. The V gene is TRBV5-1, the J gene TRBJ2-3; perhaps D is TRBD1 or TRBD2 (6 bases each). Germline CDR1 reads SGHRS; CDR2 reads YFSETQ. V was cut by 4 bases and J by 3 bases, with 18 bases left in between. CDR3 length equals 16 residues. CDR3 in amino acids: CASSSPLGGGTDTQYF. Here the CDR3 DNA reads TGCGCCAGCAGCAGCCCCTTGGGGGGCGGGACAGATACGCAGTATTTT. The full variable domain, completed using reference TRBV5-1 and TRBJ2-3, is KAGVTQTPRYLIKTRGQQVTLSCSPISGHRSVSWYQQTPGQGLQFLFEYFSETQRNKGNFPGRFSGRQFSNSRSEMNVSTLELGDSALYLCASSSPLGGGTDTQYFGPGTRLTVL.

This clonotype has only a few counts. The gene calls are TRBV4-3 and TRBJ2-1; D remains ambiguous. Germline V lookup: CDR1 LGHNA, CDR2 YSLEER. Trimming took 0 bases from V and 4 from J, leaving 10 bases between them. This CDR3 contains 15 residues. The CDR3 region has the DNA TGCGCCAGCAGCCAAGATTGGAACGCTTACAATGAGCAGTTCTTC. Translation: CASSQDWNAYNEQFF.

A few counts support this clonotype. The chain links TRBV12-3 or TRBV12-4 to TRBJ1-1; D is ambiguous. With 2 bases removed from V and 8 bases from J, the gap between germline ends came to 12 bases. The CDR3 totals 13 residues. CDR3 in DNA: TGTGCCAGCAGTTTATCGGGCGGCCTGGAAGCTTTCTTT. Translation gives CASSLSGGLEAFF.

In its sample, this clonotype was seen many times. This chain links TRBV5-1 with TRBJ2-7; 9 positions agree with TRBD2. Germline V lookup: CDR1 SGHRS, CDR2 YFSETQ. The CDR3 has 15 amino acids. Losses at the gene ends were 0 bases for V and 4 bases for J; bases not matched to a gene: 5. The CDR3 sequence is CASSLEASGAYEQYF. The CDR3 bases are TGCGCCAGCAGCTTGGAGGCTAGCGGGGCGTACGAGCAGTACTTC. Full variable domain (rest looked up from reference TRBV5-1 and TRBJ2-7): KAGVTQTPRYLIKTRGQQVTLSCSPISGHRSVSWYQQTPGQGLQFLFEYFSETQRNKGNFPGRFSGRQFSNSRSEMNVSTLELGDSALYLCASSLEASGAYEQYFGPGTRLTVT.

The rearrangement links TRBV13 to TRBJ2-1, with D possibly being TRBD1 (5 bases). Trimming removed 4 bases from V and 7 bases from J, with 8 bases in between. Germline V gene lookup returns CDR1 PRHDT and CDR2 FYEKMQ (reference sequence). This CDR3 region has 12 residues. The CDR3 here is CASSYDRNEQFF. The CDR3 DNA reads as TGTGCCAGCAGCTACGACAGAAATGAGCAGTTCTTC.

The chain couples TRBV28 to TRBJ2-2; perhaps D is TRBD1 or TRBD2 (5 bases each). The V and J ends lost 8 bases and 1 base respectively, with 8 bases between them. CDR1 MDHEN and CDR2 SYDVKM come from the germline V gene. The CDR3 is made up of 13 amino acids. The CDR3 loop reads CASRDRNTGELFF. For the CDR3, the DNA is TGTGCCAGCCGGGACCGGAACACCGGGGAGCTGTTTTTT.

By sample share, this clonotype is medium-sized. The chain carries TRBV20-1 and TRBJ1-1; 7 bases match TRBD1. This CDR3 comprises 13 residues. Germline-derived CDR1 and CDR2 are DFQATT and SNEGSKA (reference sequence). The ends lost 5 bases at V and 4 bases at J; junction bases unmatched: 7. The CDR3 loop is CSASAGGGTEAFF. The CDR3 DNA reads TGCAGTGCTTCCGCAGGGGGTGGCACTGAAGCTTTCTTT.

This clonotype turned up a few times. The gene calls are TRBV4-3 and TRBJ2-1; maybe TRBD1 (5 bases). Trimming stripped 1 base from V and 6 bases from J, with 19 bases between. Germline loops: CDR1 LGHNA, CDR2 YSLEER. The CDR3 length is 17 residues. The CDR3 coding sequence is TGCGCCAGCAGCCAAGGCCTTTCTTCTGGGGCGTTCAATGAGCAGTTCTTC. Amino acid sequence: CASSQGLSSGAFNEQFF.

This clonotype was found a few times. This rearrangement joins TRBV20-1 to TRBJ2-7, with D tentatively TRBD1 (6 bases). The germline CDR1 and CDR2 sequences are DFQATT and SNEGSKA (reference sequence). This CDR3 region has 14 residues. Trimming shortened V by 2 bases and J by 2 bases, and 13 bases separated the two germline ends. Here the CDR3 DNA reads TGCAGTGCTAGAACAGGGTCGAAGGCCTACGAGCAGTACTTC. Protein: CSARTGSKAYEQYF.

On this clonotype: The CDR3 does not close with the conserved phenylalanine or tryptophan, likely indicating a read error. This sequence joins TRBV24-1 and TRBJ1-1; a possible D gene is TRBD1 (6 bases). Germline CDR1 reads KGHDR; CDR2 reads SFDVKD. The CDR3 loop spans 13 amino acids. V gave up 7 bases and J gave up 3 bases, with 11 bases separating them. CDR3 amino acids: CATRAGAHTEAFL. The CDR3 bases are TGTGCCACCAGGGCAGGGGCCCACACTGAAGCTTTCTTA.

J is TRBJ2-7 and V is TRBV19; D may be TRBD1 or TRBD2 (5 bases each). Per the germline V gene, CDR1 is LNHDA and CDR2 is SQIVND (reference sequence). Deletions cut 8 bases from V and 0 bases from J, with 14 bases between. The CDR3 has 14 residues. The CDR3 nucleotides read TGTGCCAGTTCGTGGGGGTTGAGCTCCTACGAGCAGTACTTC. This codes for CASSWGLSSYEQYF.

This clonotype has more than one count but fewer than ten. The CDR3 loop is CSAISDRGVEQYF. DNA for the CDR3: TGCAGTGCTATCTCCGACCGAGGGGTCGAGCAGTACTTC. This sequence joins TRBV20-1 and TRBJ2-7; TRBD1 or TRBD2 may be the D gene (5 bases each). The CDR3 runs to 13 residues. V shed 4 bases and J shed 6 bases, with 16 bases lying between them. Germline CDR1 DFQATT, CDR2 SNEGSKA (reference sequence).

This chain connects TRBV6-1 to TRBJ2-7, with D perhaps TRBD1 or TRBD2 (5 bases each). CDR1 is MNHNS, CDR2 SASEGT, per germline. Trimming removed 1 base at V and 6 bases at J, with 16 bases between. This CDR3 comprises 15 residues. CDR3 protein: CASSEDLGGIREQYF. The CDR3 DNA reads TGTGCCAGCAGTGAAGATCTTGGGGGTATTCGCGAGCAGTACTTC.

The chain links TRBV7-3 to TRBJ2-3; no definite D call. Germline-derived CDR1 and CDR2 are SGHTA and FQGTGA. V was shortened by 1 base and J by 1 base, with 6 bases between the two germline ends. The CDR3 is 14 amino acids. CDR3 sequence (DNA): TGTGCCAGCAGCTTAAATAGAGGCACAGATACGCAGTATTTT. As protein: CASSLNRGTDTQYF.

This clonotype was seen more than once but under ten times. This rearrangement joins TRBV14 to TRBJ2-7, with D unclear. CDR1 and CDR2 (germline): SGHDN, FVKESK. V lost 5 bases, J lost 3 bases, and 5 bases lay in between. CDR3 length equals 11 residues. CDR3: CASSAGYEQYF. DNA for the CDR3: TGTGCCAGCAGCGCTGGCTACGAGCAGTACTTC.